Listed below are T cell receptor beta chains from one sample, sequenced in a study of cytomegalovirus exposure and HLA in healthy donors. The assay was immunoSEQ multiplex PCR, and TCRdb's table has in-frame clones only and misses some. The repertoire has tens of thousands of clones, approximately 93% of them found once; the top ten carry roughly 3.4%. Sequences were obtained from PBMCs. These receptors were taken from a woman under 30 in good health and CMV-seropositive. Each CDR3 is given with its conserved first and last residue. The D gene is left open where the match is weak. Not all rows give a size; the values are once, few, many and, for expanded clones, a class.

clone_size d_call j_call v_call cdr3_aa cdr3_nt
- TRBD2 TRBJ2-5 TRBV5-1 CASSSLAGGEETQYF TGCGCCAGCAGCTCACTAGCGGGGGGGGAAGAGACCCAGTACTTC
- TRBD1 TRBJ1-5 TRBV7-2 CASSWDRASNQPQHF TGTGCCAGCAGTTGGGACAGGGCAAGCAATCAGCCCCAGCATTTT
- TRBD1 TRBJ1-1 TRBV7-9 CASSVQGRTEAFF TGTGCCAGCAGTGTACAGGGGAGGACTGAAGCTTTCTTT
- TRBD2 TRBJ2-1 TRBV18 CASSPGTSGRYNEQFF TGTGCCAGCTCACCCGGGACTAGCGGGAGGTACAATGAGCAGTTCTTC
- TRBD1 TRBJ1-1 TRBV9 CASSVEGAGNTEAFF TGTGCCAGCAGCGTAGAGGGGGCGGGGAACACTGAAGCTTTCTTT
- - TRBJ1-1 TRBV6-6 CASSPAGTPLNTEAFF TGTGCCAGCAGTCCAGCCGGGACTCCTCTGAACACTGAAGCTTTCTTT
- - TRBJ1-2 TRBV5-8 CASSLGAGSRGYTF TGTGCCAGCAGCTTGGGGGCAGGGTCGAGGGGCTACACCTTC
- - TRBJ2-1 TRBV13 CASSSTTGTRFNEQFF TGTGCCAGCAGCTCCACCACCGGGACAAGGTTCAATGAGCAGTTCTTC
- TRBD1 TRBJ2-7 TRBV19 CASSIRTGMYEQYF TGTGCCAGTAGTATCAGGACAGGGATGTACGAGCAGTACTTC
- TRBD1 TRBJ2-7 TRBV2 CASRMDRAYEQYF TGTGCCAGCAGGATGGACAGGGCGTACGAGCAGTACTTC
- TRBD1 TRBJ2-2 TRBV6-5 CASTDRGGGELFF TGTGCCAGCACCGACAGGGGAGGTGGGGAGCTGTTTTTT
- - TRBJ1-5 TRBV5-1 CASSPGAAYSNQPQHF TGCGCCAGCAGCCCGGGAGCGGCCTATAGCAATCAGCCCCAGCATTTT
once TRBD1 TRBJ1-6 TRBV27 CASSSGTASSPLHF TGTGCCAGCAGTTCCGGGACAGCTAGTTCACCCCTCCACTTT
- - TRBJ1-1 TRBV15 CATSRDSGTEAFF TGTGCCACCAGCAGAGATTCAGGGACTGAAGCTTTCTTT
- - TRBJ2-7 TRBV4-1 CASSQDLRGWESYEQYF TGCGCCAGCAGCCAAGATCTGCGCGGGTGGGAGTCCTACGAGCAGTACTTC
- - TRBJ1-6 TRBV6-6 CASGSSGSYNSPLHF TGTGCCAGCGGTTCATCCGGGAGCTATAATTCACCCCTCCACTTT
- - TRBJ1-4 TRBV7-9 CASSFTTGTPCRF TGTGCCAGCAGCTTTACCACCGGGACACCTTGTAGGTTT
- TRBD1 TRBJ2-3 TRBV5-4 CASSYRGGTDTQYF TGTGCCAGCAGCTACAGGGGGGGCACAGATACGCAGTATTTT
- - TRBJ2-2 TRBV28 CASSYRGTGELFF TGTGCCAGCAGCTATCGAGGCACCGGGGAGCTGTTTTTT
- TRBD1 TRBJ1-5 TRBV19 CASSMYNRGSGQPQHF TGTGCCAGTAGTATGTATAACAGGGGGTCTGGACAGCCCCAGCATTTT
- TRBD2 TRBJ2-2 TRBV7-3 CASSSELGLVGGELFF TGTGCCAGCAGCTCGGAACTGGGACTAGTTGGCGGGGAGCTGTTTTTT
- TRBD2 TRBJ2-7 TRBV7-9 CASSGGTSGSPSYEQYF TGTGCCAGCAGCGGGGGGACTAGCGGGAGTCCCTCCTACGAGCAGTACTTC